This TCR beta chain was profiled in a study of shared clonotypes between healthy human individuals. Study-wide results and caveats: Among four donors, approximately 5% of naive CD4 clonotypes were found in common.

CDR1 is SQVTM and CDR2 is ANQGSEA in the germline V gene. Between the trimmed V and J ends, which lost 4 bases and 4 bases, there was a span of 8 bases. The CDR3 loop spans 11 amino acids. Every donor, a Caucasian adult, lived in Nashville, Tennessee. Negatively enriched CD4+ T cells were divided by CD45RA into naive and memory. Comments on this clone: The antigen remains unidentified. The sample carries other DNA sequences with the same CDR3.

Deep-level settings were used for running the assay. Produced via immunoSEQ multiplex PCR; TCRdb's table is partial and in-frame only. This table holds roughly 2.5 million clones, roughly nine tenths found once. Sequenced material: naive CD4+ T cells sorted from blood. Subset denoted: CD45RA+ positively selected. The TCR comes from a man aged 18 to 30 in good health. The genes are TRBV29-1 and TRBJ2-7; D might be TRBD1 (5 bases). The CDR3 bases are TGCAGCGTTGTAGGGGTATACGAGCAGTACTTC. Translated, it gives CSVVGVYEQYF.